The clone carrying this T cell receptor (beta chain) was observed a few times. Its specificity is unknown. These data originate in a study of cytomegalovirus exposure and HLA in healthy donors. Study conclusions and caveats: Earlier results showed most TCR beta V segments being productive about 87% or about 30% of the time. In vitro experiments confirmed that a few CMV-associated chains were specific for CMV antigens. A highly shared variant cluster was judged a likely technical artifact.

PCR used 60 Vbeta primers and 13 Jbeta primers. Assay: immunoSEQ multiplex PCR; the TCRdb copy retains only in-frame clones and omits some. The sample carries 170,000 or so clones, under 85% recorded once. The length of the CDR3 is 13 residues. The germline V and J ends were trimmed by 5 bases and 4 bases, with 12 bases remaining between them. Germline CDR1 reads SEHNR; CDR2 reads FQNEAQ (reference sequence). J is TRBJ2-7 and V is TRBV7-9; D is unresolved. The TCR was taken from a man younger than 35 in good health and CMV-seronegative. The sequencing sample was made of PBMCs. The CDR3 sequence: CASSPPAQYEQYF. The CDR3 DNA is TGTGCCAGCAGCCCTCCCGCACAGTACGAGCAGTACTTC.